The 24 T cell receptor beta chains below were found in one sample sequenced in a study of blood T cell repertoires in COVID-19. Measured with immunoSEQ multiplex PCR; TCRdb has only the in-frame clones, and not every one. The sample consists of 200,000 to 300,000 clones, 80% to 90% of them appearing once. The sequencing sample was made of peripheral blood. Receptor source: a man in his fifties or sixties with acute or convalescent COVID-19.

This chain links TRBV10-3 with TRBJ2-1, with TRBD2 identical over 9 bases. J lost 7 bases, V lost 0 bases, and 4 bases had no gene match. Germline V CDR1 and CDR2: ENHRY, SYGVKD. The CDR3 has 15 amino acids. The CDR3 spells CAISESAGGPNEQFF. CDR3 DNA sequence: TGTGCCATCAGTGAGTCGGCGGGAGGGCCAAATGAGCAGTTCTTC.

The gene calls are TRBV10-3 and TRBJ2-7; TRBD1 matches 7 bases. Trimming took 2 bases from V and 6 from J; bases not matched to a gene: 10. Germline CDR1 ENHRY, CDR2 SYGVKD. The CDR3 sequence is 15 residues long. For the CDR3, the DNA is TGTGCCATCAGTGAGAGGACAGGACCGCCTAGCGAGCAGTACTTC. Its protein is CAISERTGPPSEQYF.

The chain recombines TRBV6-5 with TRBJ2-7; D perhaps matches TRBD2 (5 bases). Germline loops: CDR1 MNHEY, CDR2 SVGAGI. V was shortened by 7 bases and J by 5 bases, with 18 bases between the two germline ends. CDR3 length: 14 amino acids. CDR3 nucleotide sequence: TGTGCCAGCAAAAGGGAGTATACTAGAAACGAGCAGTACTTC. This translates into CASKREYTRNEQYF.

The chain links TRBV18 to TRBJ1-6, with TRBD1 matching over 11 bases. In germline, CDR1 is KGHSH, CDR2 LQKENI. The CDR3 contains 16 residues. With 4 bases clipped from V and 8 bases from J, the junction kept 7 bases outside the gene matches. CDR3 sequence reads: CASSRLGQGADSPLHF. CDR3 bases: TGTGCCAGCTCACGCCTTGGACAGGGGGCTGATTCACCCCTCCACTTT. The full variable domain, in which reference TRBV18 and TRBJ1-6 provide the parts outside the CDR3, is NAGVMQNPRHLVRRRGQEARLRCSPMKGHSHVYWYRQLPEEGLKFMVYLQKENIIDESGMPKERFSAEFPKEGPSILRIQQVVRGDSAAYFCASSRLGQGADSPLHFGNGTRLTVT.

The genes are TRBV27 and TRBJ1-6; D call uncertain. Deletions cut 0 bases from V and 6 bases from J, with 12 bases between. There are 16 residues in the CDR3. Germline CDR1 MNHEY, CDR2 SMNVEV (reference sequence). The CDR3 coding sequence is TGTGCCAGCAGTTTATCGGTGGCGGCGGGTAATTCACCCCTCCACTTT. Amino acid sequence: CASSLSVAAGNSPLHF.

This chain uses TRBV7-3 with TRBJ2-5, with no clear D. CDR3 size: 13 residues. Germline loops: CDR1 SGHTA, CDR2 FQGTGA. V shed 1 base and J shed 3 bases, with 6 bases lying between them. The chain's CDR3 is CASSLNREETQYF. In nucleotides, the CDR3 is TGTGCCAGCAGCTTAAATCGGGAAGAGACCCAGTACTTC.

J is TRBJ1-4 and V is TRBV6-5; D possibly corresponds to TRBD1 (5 bases). V was cut by 2 bases and J by 5 bases, with 9 bases left in between. The CDR3 has 14 residues. The V gene's germline CDR1 is MNHEY and CDR2 SVGAGI. DNA for the CDR3: TGTGCCAGCAGTTACGGGGCAGGAAATGAAAAACTGTTTTTT. Residues: CASSYGAGNEKLFF.

The CDR3 sequence is CASSYRQGANYGYTF. CDR3 sequence (DNA): TGTGCCAGCAGTTACAGACAGGGAGCTAACTATGGCTACACCTTC. The V call is TRBV6-5, the J call TRBJ1-2, with 7 bases that match TRBD1. Germline V lookup: CDR1 MNHEY, CDR2 SVGAGI. Unmatched junction bases numbered 3, after V lost 2 bases and J lost 0 bases. The CDR3 is 15 amino acids.

This clone has a single count. The J gene is TRBJ2-3, the V gene TRBV9, with D perhaps TRBD2 (7 bases). CDR1 SGDLS and CDR2 YYNGEE come from the germline V gene. This CDR3 has 22 amino acids. Trimming cost V 4 bases and J 2 bases, with 35 bases left between them. The DNA for the CDR3 is TGTGCCAGCAGCCACGCGGGGGCGGTCAGCACAGGCCTCGGCAGGAACACAGATACGCAGTATTTT. This gives the protein CASSHAGAVSTGLGRNTDTQYF.

This chain links TRBV19 with TRBJ1-2, with TRBD1 matching 12 bases. The CDR3 is made up of 13 amino acids. J lost 7 bases, V lost 8 bases, and 5 bases had no gene match. Germline values: CDR1 LNHDA, CDR2 SQIVND (reference sequence). CDR3 region: CASAGTGGGGYTF. DNA of the CDR3: TGTGCCAGTGCCGGGACAGGGGGCGGTGGCTACACCTTC.

This clone was detected a few times. The chain is built from TRBV7-9 and TRBJ1-1; maybe TRBD1 (5 bases). This CDR3 is 14 amino acids long. In germline, CDR1 is SEHNR, CDR2 FQNEAQ (reference sequence). V lost 2 bases to trimming and J lost 1 base, with 8 bases between them. Written as DNA, the CDR3 is TGTGCCAGCAGCTTACGGGGGGAGAACACTGAAGCTTTCTTT. Amino acid sequence: CASSLRGENTEAFF.

This chain connects TRBV7-2 to TRBJ2-2; 7 bases are a match to TRBD1. V lost 2 bases to trimming and J lost 3 bases; unmatched junction nucleotides: 6. The CDR3 runs 16 residues. Germline V gene sequence: CDR1 SGHTA, CDR2 FQGNSA. The CDR3: CASSLMPGGYTGELFF. The CDR3 region has the DNA TGTGCCAGCAGCTTAATGCCAGGGGGATACACCGGGGAGCTGTTTTTT.

This chain links TRBV19 with TRBJ1-4, with D tentatively TRBD1 (5 bases). Trimming pared 3 bases from V and 7 bases from J, leaving 9 bases between. Germline V gives CDR1 LNHDA, CDR2 SQIVND (reference sequence). CDR3 length: 13 amino acids. The CDR3 region is CASSITGLEKLFF. The CDR3 nucleotides read TGTGCCAGTAGTATCACAGGCCTTGAAAAACTGTTTTTT.

This chain joins TRBV3-1 (or the pseudogene TRBV3-2) and TRBJ1-2; a weak D match, TRBD1 (6 bases). CDR3 length equals 15 residues. Germline V gene data show CDR1 as LGHDT and CDR2 as YNNKEL (reference sequence). The V end lost 1 base, the J end lost 4 bases, and 13 bases lay between the germline ends. CDR3 DNA: TGTGCCAGCAGCCAAGTTAGCAGGGGTGGCTATGGCTACACCTTC. This encodes CASSQVSRGGYGYTF.

The chain combines TRBV28 with TRBJ2-7; 7 bases align to TRBD1. Germline CDR1 is MDHEN and CDR2 is SYDVKM. CDR3 length equals 12 residues. The CDR3 is CGTGELPGEQYF. The DNA for the CDR3 is TGTGGAACAGGGGAACTTCCTGGCGAGCAGTACTTC.

The chain employs TRBV6-1 and TRBJ1-2, with D possibly matching TRBD1 (5 bases). V gave up 3 bases and J gave up 2 bases, with 16 bases separating them. From germline, CDR1 is MNHNS and CDR2 SASEGT. CDR3 length: 16 amino acids. The CDR3, as DNA: TGTGCCAGCAGTGAGATGGTCCGCCAGGGCAACTATGGCTACACCTTC. It translates to CASSEMVRQGNYGYTF.

The chain has TRBV11-2 and TRBJ2-3, with 9 bases matching TRBD1. V trimming: 3 bases; J trimming: 4 bases; junction bases outside the gene matches: 8. From germline, CDR1 is SGHAT and CDR2 FQNNGV. The CDR3 extends over 16 amino acids. CDR3 in DNA: TGTGCCAGCAGCTTTACCGGGACAGGGCTGTCAGATACGCAGTATTTT. Translated: CASSFTGTGLSDTQYF.

Points on this clone: Compared with germline, one end of the junction differs, possibly owing to a read error. The rearrangement uses TRBV7-7 and TRBJ1-1; TRBD1 matches at 8 bases. Germline V gene data show CDR1 as SSHAT and CDR2 as FNYEAQ (reference sequence). The CDR3 covers 14 residues. The CDR3 is CASSVDRESTEAFF. In DNA, the CDR3 is TGTGCTAGCAGCGTGGACAGGGAGAGCACTGAAGCTTTCTTT. The full variable domain, completed using reference TRBV7-7 and TRBJ1-1, is GAGVSQSPRYKVTKRGQDVTLRCDPISSHATLYWYQQALGQGPEFLTYFNYEAQPDKSGLPSDRFSAERPEGSISTLTIQRTEQRDSAMYRCASSVDRESTEAFFGQGTRLTVV.

The chain combines TRBV18 with TRBJ1-4; 8 nucleotides agree with TRBD1. From germline, CDR1 is KGHSH and CDR2 LQKENI. The CDR3 contains 16 residues. V gave up 4 bases and J gave up 7 bases; unmatched junction bases: 11. The CDR3 is CASSQFSDRVSEKLFF. In nucleotides, the CDR3 is TGTGCCAGCTCACAATTTTCGGACAGGGTTTCTGAAAAACTGTTTTTT.

The V and J genes are TRBV20-1 and TRBJ2-3; 9 nucleotides line up with TRBD2. Germline V gene lookup returns CDR1 DFQATT and CDR2 SNEGSKA (reference sequence). This CDR3 is 17 amino acids long. The V gene end was trimmed by 6 bases and the J gene end by 2 bases; junction bases not matched to a gene: 15. CDR3 sequence: CSASTVGGGELTDTQYF. CDR3 nucleotides: TGCAGTGCCAGTACCGTGGGCGGGGGGGAGCTCACAGATACGCAGTATTTT.

The chain has TRBV11-2 and TRBJ2-7; D unresolved. This CDR3 comprises 12 residues. Germline-derived CDR1 and CDR2 are SGHAT and FQNNGV. With 4 bases removed from V and 2 bases from J, the gap between germline ends came to 6 bases. In nucleotides, the CDR3 is TGTGCCAGCAGCTCACGGGCCTACGAGCAGTACTTC. Translated, it gives CASSSRAYEQYF.

The J gene is TRBJ2-1, the V gene TRBV7-9, with D tentatively TRBD2 (7 bases). There are 16 residues in the CDR3. V was shortened by 2 bases and J by 7 bases, with 18 bases between the two germline ends. CDR1 is SEHNR, CDR2 FQNEAQ, per germline (reference sequence). The CDR3: CASSLPRGGANNEQFF. The CDR3 DNA reads as TGTGCCAGCAGCTTACCCCGTGGGGGGGCCAATAATGAGCAGTTCTTC.

The chain uses TRBV5-5 and TRBJ1-5, with D possibly matching TRBD1 (5 bases). CDR3 size: 14 residues. CDR1 is SGHKS, CDR2 YYEKEE, per germline (reference sequence). Trimming removed 3 bases at V and 5 bases at J, with 12 bases between. This chain's CDR3 is CASSSGWGDQPQHF. The CDR3 bases are TGTGCCAGCAGCTCAGGGTGGGGGGATCAGCCCCAGCATTTT.

The V gene is TRBV24-1, the J gene TRBJ2-1; 8 positions match TRBD1. Germline assignment: CDR1 KGHDR and CDR2 SFDVKD. CDR3 length equals 14 residues. J gave up 5 bases and V 10 bases, and 9 bases lay outside the gene matches. As DNA, the CDR3 is TGTGCCACAAAACAGGGGGAATATAACAATGAGCAGTTCTTC. Encoded protein: CATKQGEYNNEQFF.